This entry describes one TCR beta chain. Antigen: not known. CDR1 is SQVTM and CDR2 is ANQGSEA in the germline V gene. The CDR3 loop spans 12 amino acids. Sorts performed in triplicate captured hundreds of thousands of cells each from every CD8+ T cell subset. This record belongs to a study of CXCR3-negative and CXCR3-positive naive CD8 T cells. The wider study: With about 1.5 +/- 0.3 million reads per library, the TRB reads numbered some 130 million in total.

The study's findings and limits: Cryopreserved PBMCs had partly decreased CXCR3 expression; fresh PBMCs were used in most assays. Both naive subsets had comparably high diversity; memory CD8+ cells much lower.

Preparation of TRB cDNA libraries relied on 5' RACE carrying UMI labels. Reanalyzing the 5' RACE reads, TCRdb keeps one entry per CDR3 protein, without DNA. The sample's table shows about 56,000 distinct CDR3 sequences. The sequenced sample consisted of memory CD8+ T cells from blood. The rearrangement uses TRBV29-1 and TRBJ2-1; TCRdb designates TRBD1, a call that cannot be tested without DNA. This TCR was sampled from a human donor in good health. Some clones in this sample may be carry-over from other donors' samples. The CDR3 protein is CSVHRGVDEQFF.